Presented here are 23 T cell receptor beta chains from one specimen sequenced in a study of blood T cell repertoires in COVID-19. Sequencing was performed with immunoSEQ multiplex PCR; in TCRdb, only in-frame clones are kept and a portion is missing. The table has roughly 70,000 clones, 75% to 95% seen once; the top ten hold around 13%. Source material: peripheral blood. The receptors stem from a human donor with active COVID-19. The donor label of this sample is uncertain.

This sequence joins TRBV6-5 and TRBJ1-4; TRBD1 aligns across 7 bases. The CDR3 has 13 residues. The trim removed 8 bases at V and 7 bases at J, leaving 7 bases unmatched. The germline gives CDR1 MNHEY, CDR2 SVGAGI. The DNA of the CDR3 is TGTGCCAGCGGGGGACAGTACCGTGAAAAACTGTTTTTT. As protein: CASGGQYREKLFF.

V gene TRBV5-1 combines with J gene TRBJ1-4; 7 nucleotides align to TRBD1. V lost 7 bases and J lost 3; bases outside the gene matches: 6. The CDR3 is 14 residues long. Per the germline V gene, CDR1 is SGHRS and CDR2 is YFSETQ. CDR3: CASAGTEANEKLFF. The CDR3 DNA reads TGCGCCAGCGCCGGGACAGAAGCTAATGAAAAACTGTTTTTT.

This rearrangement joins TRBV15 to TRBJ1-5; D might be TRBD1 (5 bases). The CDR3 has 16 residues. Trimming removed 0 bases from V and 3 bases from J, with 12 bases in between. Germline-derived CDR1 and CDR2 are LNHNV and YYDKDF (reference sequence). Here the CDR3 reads CATSRDPTATNQPQHF. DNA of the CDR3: TGTGCCACCAGCAGAGATCCGACAGCTACCAATCAGCCCCAGCATTTT.

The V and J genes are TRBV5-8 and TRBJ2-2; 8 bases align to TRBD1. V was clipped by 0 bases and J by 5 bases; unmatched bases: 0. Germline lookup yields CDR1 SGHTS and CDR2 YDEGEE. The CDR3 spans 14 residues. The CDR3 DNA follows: TGTGCCAGCAGCTTGGGACAGGGGACCGGGGAGCTGTTTTTT. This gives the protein CASSLGQGTGELFF.

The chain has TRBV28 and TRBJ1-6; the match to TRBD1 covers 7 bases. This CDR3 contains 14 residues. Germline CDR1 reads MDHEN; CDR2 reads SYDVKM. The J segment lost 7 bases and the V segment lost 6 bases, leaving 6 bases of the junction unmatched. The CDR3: CASRLGTANSPLHF. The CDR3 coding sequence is TGTGCCAGCAGGCTGGGGACAGCAAATTCACCCCTCCACTTT.

CDR3 nucleotide sequence: TGTGCTAGTGGCCCGAACCGCGTACTCAATGAGCAGTTCTTC. Its translation: CASGPNRVLNEQFF. The chain uses TRBV12-5 and TRBJ2-1, with no clear D. The CDR3 has 14 amino acids. The V gene's germline CDR1 is LGHNT and CDR2 FRNRAP. Trimming shortened V by 6 bases and J by 6 bases, and 15 bases separated the two germline ends.

This chain's CDR3 is CASSSDGQIVYGYTF. In DNA, the CDR3 is TGCGCCAGCAGCTCGGACGGACAAATTGTCTATGGCTACACCTTC. The genes are TRBV5-1 and TRBJ1-2, with D possibly matching TRBD1 (5 bases). V lost 3 bases, J lost 4 bases, and 16 bases lay in between. Per the germline V gene, CDR1 is SGHRS and CDR2 is YFSETQ. The CDR3 contains 15 residues.

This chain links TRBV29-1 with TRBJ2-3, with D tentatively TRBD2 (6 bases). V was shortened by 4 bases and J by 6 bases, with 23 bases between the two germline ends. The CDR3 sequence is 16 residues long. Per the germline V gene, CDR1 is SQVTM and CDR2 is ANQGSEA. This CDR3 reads CSVGPGSYGSSDTQYF. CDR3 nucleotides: TGCAGCGTTGGTCCAGGATCATACGGGAGCTCCGATACGCAGTATTTT.

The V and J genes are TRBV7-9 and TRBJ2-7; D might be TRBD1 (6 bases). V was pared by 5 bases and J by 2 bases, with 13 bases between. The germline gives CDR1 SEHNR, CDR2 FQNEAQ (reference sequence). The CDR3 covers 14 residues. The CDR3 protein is CASSAQQGTYEQYF. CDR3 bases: TGTGCCAGCAGCGCACAACAGGGCACCTACGAGCAGTACTTC.

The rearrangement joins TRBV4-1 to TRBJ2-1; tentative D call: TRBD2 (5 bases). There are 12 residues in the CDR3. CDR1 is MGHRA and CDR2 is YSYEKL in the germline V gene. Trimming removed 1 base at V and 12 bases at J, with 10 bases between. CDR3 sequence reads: CASSQVRGSQFF. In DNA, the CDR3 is TGCGCCAGCAGCCAAGTTAGAGGGTCGCAGTTCTTC.

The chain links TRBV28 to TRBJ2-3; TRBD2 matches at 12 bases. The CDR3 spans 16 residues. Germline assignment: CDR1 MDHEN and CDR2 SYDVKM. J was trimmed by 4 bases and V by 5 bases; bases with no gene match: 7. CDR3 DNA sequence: TGTGCCAGCAGTCCCGGACTAGCGGGAAACGCAGATACGCAGTATTTT. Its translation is CASSPGLAGNADTQYF.

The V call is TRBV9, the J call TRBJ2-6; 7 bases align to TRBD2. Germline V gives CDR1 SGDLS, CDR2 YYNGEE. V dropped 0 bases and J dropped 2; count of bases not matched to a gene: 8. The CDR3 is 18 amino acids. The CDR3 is CASSVEVRAGAGANVLTF. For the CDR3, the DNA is TGTGCCAGCAGCGTAGAAGTCAGGGCGGGGGCTGGGGCCAACGTCCTGACTTTC. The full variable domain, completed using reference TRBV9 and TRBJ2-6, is DSGVTQTPKHLITATGQRVTLRCSPRSGDLSVYWYQQSLDQGLQFLIQYYNGEERAKGNILERFSAQQFPDLHSELNLSSLELGDSALYFCASSVEVRAGAGANVLTFGAGSRLTVL.

CDR3 sequence: CASSLQTRGTTQYF. CDR3 nucleotides: TGTGCCAGCAGCTTACAAACCCGGGGGACTACGCAGTATTTT. The J gene is TRBJ2-3, the V gene TRBV11-3; D is perhaps TRBD2 (6 bases). V was clipped by 2 bases and J by 8 bases, with 14 bases between them. Germline values: CDR1 SGHNT, CDR2 YENEEA. The length of the CDR3 is 14 residues. Using reference TRBV11-3 and TRBJ2-3 for the parts outside the CDR3, the full variable domain is EAGVVQSPRYKIIEKKQPVAFWCNPISGHNTLYWYLQNLGQGPELLIRYENEEAVDDSQLPKDRFSAERLKGVDSTLKIQPAELGDSAVYLCASSLQTRGTTQYFGPGTRLTVL.

The CDR3 reads CASSAGTILSGNQPQHF. The CDR3 DNA reads as TGTGCCAGCAGTGCCGGGACAATTTTATCTGGCAATCAGCCCCAGCATTTT. This chain uses TRBV28 with TRBJ1-5, with D tentatively TRBD1 (6 bases). The CDR3 covers 17 residues. V was cut by 5 bases and J by 2 bases, with 19 bases left in between. CDR1 MDHEN and CDR2 SYDVKM come from the germline V gene.

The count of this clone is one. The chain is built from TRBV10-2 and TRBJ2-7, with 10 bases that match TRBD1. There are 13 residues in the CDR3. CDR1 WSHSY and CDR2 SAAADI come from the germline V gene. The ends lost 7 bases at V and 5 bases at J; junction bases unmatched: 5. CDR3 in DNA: TGCGCCAGCACCTCGGACAGGGGGAACGAGCAGTACTTC. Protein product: CASTSDRGNEQYF.

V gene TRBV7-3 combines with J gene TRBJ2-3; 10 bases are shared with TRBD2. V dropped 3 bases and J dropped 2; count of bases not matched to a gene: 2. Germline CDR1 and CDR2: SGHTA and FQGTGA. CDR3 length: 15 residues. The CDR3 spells CASSFLAGVTDTQYF. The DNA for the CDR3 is TGTGCCAGCAGCTTCCTAGCGGGAGTCACAGATACGCAGTATTTT.

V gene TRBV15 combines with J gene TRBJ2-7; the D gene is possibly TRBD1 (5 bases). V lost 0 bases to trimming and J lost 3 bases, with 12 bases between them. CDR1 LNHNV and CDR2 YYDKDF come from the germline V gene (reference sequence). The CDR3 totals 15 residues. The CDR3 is CATSRDPSRVYEQYF. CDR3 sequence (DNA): TGTGCCACCAGCAGAGATCCCTCCAGGGTCTACGAGCAGTACTTC.

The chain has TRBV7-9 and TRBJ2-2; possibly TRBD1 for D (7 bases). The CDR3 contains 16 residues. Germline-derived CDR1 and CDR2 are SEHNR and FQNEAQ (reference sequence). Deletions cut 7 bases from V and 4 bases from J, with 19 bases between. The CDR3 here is CASTQRGQGGTGELFF. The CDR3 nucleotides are TGTGCCAGCACCCAACGGGGGCAGGGGGGCACCGGGGAGCTGTTTTTT.

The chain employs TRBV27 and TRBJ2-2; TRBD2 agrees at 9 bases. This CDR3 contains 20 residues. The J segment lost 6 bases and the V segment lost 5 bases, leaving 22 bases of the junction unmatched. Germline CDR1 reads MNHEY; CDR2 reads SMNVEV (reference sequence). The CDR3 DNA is TGTGCCAGCAGTCCGTCTGTGGTAGCGGGGGCTCTGACCAGCCCCGGGGAGCTGTTTTTT. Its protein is CASSPSVVAGALTSPGELFF.

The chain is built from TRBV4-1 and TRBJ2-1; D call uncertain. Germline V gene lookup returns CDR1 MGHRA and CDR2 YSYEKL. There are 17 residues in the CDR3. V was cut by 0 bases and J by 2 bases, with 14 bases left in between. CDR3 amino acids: CASSQDPAPGPYNEQFF. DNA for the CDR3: TGCGCCAGCAGCCAAGACCCCGCCCCTGGGCCCTACAATGAGCAGTTCTTC.

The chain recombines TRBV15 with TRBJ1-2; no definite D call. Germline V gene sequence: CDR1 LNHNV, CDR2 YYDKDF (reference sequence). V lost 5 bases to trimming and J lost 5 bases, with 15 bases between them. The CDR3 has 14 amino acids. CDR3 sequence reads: CATSRRPGIYGYTF. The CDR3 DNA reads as TGTGCCACCAGCCGCCGACCGGGAATTTATGGCTACACCTTC.

CDR3 nucleotides: TGTGCCACCGGACAGGGAAAGGATGGCTACACCTTC. Its translation: CATGQGKDGYTF. The chain links TRBV2 to TRBJ1-2; 8 bases match TRBD1. CDR3 length: 12 residues. V shed 10 bases and J 6 bases; nucleotides not matched to a gene: 7. Germline CDR1 is SNHLY and CDR2 is FYNNEI.

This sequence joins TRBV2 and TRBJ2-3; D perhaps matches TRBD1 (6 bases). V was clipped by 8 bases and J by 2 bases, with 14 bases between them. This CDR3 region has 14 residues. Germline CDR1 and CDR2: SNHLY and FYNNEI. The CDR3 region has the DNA TGTGCCAGCGAAGTTAGGGGGATCACAGATACGCAGTATTTT. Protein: CASEVRGITDTQYF.